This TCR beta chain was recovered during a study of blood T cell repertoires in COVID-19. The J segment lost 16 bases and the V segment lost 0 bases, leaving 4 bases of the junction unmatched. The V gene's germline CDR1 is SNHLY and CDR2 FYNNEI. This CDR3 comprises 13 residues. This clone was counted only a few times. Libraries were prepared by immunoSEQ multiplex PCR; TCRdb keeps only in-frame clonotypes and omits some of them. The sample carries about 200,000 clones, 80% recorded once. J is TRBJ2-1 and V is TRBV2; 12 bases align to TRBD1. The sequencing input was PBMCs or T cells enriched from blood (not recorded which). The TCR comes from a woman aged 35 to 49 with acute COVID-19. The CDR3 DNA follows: TGTGCCAGCAGTGAAGCAGGGACAGGGGGCTACTTCTTC. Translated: CASSEAGTGGYFF.